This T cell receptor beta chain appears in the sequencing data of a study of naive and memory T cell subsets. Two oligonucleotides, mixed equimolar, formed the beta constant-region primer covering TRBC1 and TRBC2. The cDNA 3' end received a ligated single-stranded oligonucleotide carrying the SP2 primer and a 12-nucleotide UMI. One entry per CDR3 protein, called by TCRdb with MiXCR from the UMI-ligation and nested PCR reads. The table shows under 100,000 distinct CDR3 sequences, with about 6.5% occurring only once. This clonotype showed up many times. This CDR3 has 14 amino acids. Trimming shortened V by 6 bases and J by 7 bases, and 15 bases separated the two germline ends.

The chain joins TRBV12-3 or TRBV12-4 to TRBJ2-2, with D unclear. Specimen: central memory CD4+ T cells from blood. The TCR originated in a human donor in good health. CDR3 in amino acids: CASRVWGSGGELFF. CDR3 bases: TGTGCCAGCAGGGTGTGGGGTTCTGGCGGGGAGCTGTTTTTT.